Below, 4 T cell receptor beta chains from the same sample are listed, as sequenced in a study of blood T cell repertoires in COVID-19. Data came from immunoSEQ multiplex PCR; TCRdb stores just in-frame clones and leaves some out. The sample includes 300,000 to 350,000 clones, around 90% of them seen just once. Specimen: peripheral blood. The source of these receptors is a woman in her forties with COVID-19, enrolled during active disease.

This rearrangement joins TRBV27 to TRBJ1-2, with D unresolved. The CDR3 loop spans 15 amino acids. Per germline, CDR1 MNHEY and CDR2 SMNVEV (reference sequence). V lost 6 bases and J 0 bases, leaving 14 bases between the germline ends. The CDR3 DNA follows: TGTGCCAGCAGCCGCGGACGCGGGGCTAACTATGGCTACACCTTC. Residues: CASSRGRGANYGYTF.

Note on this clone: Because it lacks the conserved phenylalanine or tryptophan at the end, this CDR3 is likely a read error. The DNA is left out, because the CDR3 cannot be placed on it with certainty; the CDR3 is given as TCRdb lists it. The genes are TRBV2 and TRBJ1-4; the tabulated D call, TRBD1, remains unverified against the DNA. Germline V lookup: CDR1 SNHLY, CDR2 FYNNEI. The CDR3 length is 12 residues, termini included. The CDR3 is CASSGEHGQGLL.

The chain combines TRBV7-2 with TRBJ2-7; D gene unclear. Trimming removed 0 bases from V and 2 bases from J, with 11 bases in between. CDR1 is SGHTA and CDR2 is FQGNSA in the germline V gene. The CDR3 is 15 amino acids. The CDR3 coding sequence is TGTGCCAGCAGCTTAGCGCTCGGAGAAACCTACGAGCAGTACTTC. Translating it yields CASSLALGETYEQYF.

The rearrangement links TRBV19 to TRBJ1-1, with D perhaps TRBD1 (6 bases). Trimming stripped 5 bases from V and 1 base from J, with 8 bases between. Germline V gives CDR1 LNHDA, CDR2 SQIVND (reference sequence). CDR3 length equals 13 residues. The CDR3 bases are TGTGCCAGTAGTCCCAGGGGGAACACTGAAGCTTTCTTT. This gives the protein CASSPRGNTEAFF.